This TCR beta chain was retrieved from a study of response to subunit inactivated influenza vaccine. The CDR3 is made up of 15 amino acids. Germline V gene lookup returns CDR1 SNHLY and CDR2 FYNNEI. V lost 4 bases to trimming and J lost 1 base; unmatched junction nucleotides: 7. TCRdb fed the RT-PCR reads into MiXCR, producing one record per CDR3 protein. The profile covers about 540,000 distinct CDR3 sequences, with less than 25% appearing a single time and 2.8% taken by the ten largest. This sample was also put to use in a study of T cells expressing NK-cell markers. Per that paper: It was by 5'RACE template switching with UMIs that TCR beta cDNA was made. Repertoire data for TCR beta were derived from sorted T cells (CD3+CD56+NKG2C+, CD3+CD56+NKG2C- and CD3+CD56-NKG2C+). As a fraction of CD8+ T cells, dominant NKG2C+ clonotypes reached roughly 1.0-7.5% in more than five donors. The CD3+CD56-NKG2C+ fraction of several donors was likewise dominated by these clonotypes. It was still unclear whether expanded NKG2C+ T cell clones were HCMV specific.

This clonotype originated in a man in his forties or fifties who received an inactivated influenza vaccine. J is TRBJ2-7 and V is TRBV2; 7 bases match TRBD1. Sequenced here: CD4+ T cells sorted from PBMCs, sampled roughly 12 days after vaccination. CDR3 bases: TGTGCCAGCAGTGCCCGACAGGGACGGTCCTACGAGCAGTACTTC. Amino acids: CASSARQGRSYEQYF.